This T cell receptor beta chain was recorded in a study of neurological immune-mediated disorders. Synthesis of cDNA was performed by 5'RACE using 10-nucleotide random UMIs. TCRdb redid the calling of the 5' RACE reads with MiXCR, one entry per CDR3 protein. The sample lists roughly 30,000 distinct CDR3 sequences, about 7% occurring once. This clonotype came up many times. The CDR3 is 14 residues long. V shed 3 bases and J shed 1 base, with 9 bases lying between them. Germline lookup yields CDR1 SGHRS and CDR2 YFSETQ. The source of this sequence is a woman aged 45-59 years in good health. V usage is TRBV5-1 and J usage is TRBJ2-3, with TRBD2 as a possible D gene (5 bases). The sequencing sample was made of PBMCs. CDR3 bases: TGCGCCAGCAGCTCCAACGGGGGCACAGATACGCAGTATTTT. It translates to CASSSNGGTDTQYF.